The source of this T cell receptor (beta chain) is a study of T-cell reconstitution after alpha-beta-depleted transplantation in children. The study's findings and limits: Alpha-beta T cells about two months after transplant reportedly derived from several hundred expanded graft clones. When one year had passed after transplant, most T-cell counts and diversity came from newly produced T cells. Diversity of TCRbeta at day 60 was high in some patients, arising from surviving recipient T cells and thymic progenitors.

Note on this clonotype: Its antigen is unknown.

This CDR3 contains 16 residues. V dropped 4 bases and J dropped 2; count of bases not matched to a gene: 6. Germline CDR1 MDHEN, CDR2 SYDVKM. Construction of the TCRbeta library involved unique molecular identifiers. MiXCR, run by TCRdb on the PCR reads, gives a single entry per CDR3 protein. The table records 65,000 to 85,000 distinct CDR3 sequences, under 13% of them present only once. The source of this sequence is a boy under 18 with acute myeloid leukemia, due to receive a stem cell transplant. The chain combines TRBV28 with TRBJ2-1, with TRBD1 matching over 9 bases. The input for sequencing was PBMCs, taken before TCRalphabeta/CD19-depleted stem cell transplant. The CDR3 sequence is CASSSSGQGTYNEQFF. The CDR3 DNA is TGTGCCAGCAGTTCCTCTGGACAGGGGACCTACAATGAGCAGTTCTTC.